Presented here are 4 T cell receptor beta chains from one specimen sequenced in a study of response to subunit inactivated influenza vaccine. TCRdb independently ran MiXCR on the RT-PCR reads; one entry per CDR3 protein. The table has hundreds of thousands of distinct CDR3 sequences, 12% seen once. The specimen comprised non-naive T cells sorted from PBMCs, sampled around 14 days before vaccination. Receptors were obtained from a man aged 50-59 years who received an inactivated influenza vaccine.

This clonotype was detected ten times or more. In nucleotides, the CDR3 is TGTGCCAGCAGTTTAACCCGACAGGGTCGCGAGCAGTACTTC. The encoded protein is CASSLTRQGREQYF. This chain joins TRBV27 and TRBJ2-7; 7 nucleotides match TRBD1. Germline V lookup: CDR1 MNHEY, CDR2 SMNVEV (reference sequence). The V segment lost 2 bases and the J segment 6 bases; nucleotides outside the gene matches: 7. This CDR3 has 14 residues.

The V gene is TRBV20-1, the J gene TRBJ1-6; D gene uncertain. This CDR3 has 14 residues. Trimming removed 1 base from V and 8 bases from J, with 12 bases in between. The germline gives CDR1 DFQATT, CDR2 SNEGSKA (reference sequence). The CDR3 sequence: CSARVGTADSPLHF. Here the CDR3 DNA reads TGCAGTGCTAGAGTGGGAACGGCGGATTCACCCCTCCACTTT.

This chain links TRBV28 with TRBJ1-4; TRBD1 matches 7 bases. Germline loops: CDR1 MDHEN, CDR2 SYDVKM. The CDR3 length is 15 residues. V trimming: 6 bases; J trimming: 4 bases; junction bases outside the gene matches: 8. CDR3 bases: TGTGCCAGCAGGGTTACAGGGGACTATAATGAAAAACTGTTTTTT. The encoded protein is CASRVTGDYNEKLFF.

This sequence joins TRBV7-9 and TRBJ2-7; the D is unclear. Looked up from germline, CDR1 is SEHNR and CDR2 is FQNEAQ (reference sequence). The CDR3 totals 12 residues. Trimming shortened V by 1 base and J by 6 bases, and 7 bases separated the two germline ends. The chain's CDR3 is CASSLEPSEQYF. The CDR3 DNA reads as TGTGCCAGCAGCTTAGAGCCGAGCGAGCAGTACTTC.